These T cell receptor beta chains were read from a single sample in a study of technical replicates of blood from a handful of donors. Produced via immunoSEQ multiplex PCR; TCRdb's table is partial and in-frame only. The sample records tens of thousands of clones, 85% to 95% being singletons. Specimen: PBMCs. The receptors stem from a human donor in good health. Some clones in this sample may be carry-over from other donors' samples. Both conserved end residues are part of each CDR3. The order of the fields is clone size, D gene, V gene, J gene, CDR3 DNA, CDR3 protein. The D gene is left open where the match is weak. Clone size is shown for a subset of rows, as once, few, many or a class of expanded clone.

abundance: .
d_gene: TRBD1
v_gene: TRBV27
j_gene: TRBJ2-7
CDR3nt: TGTGCCAGCAGTTCCGACAGGGCCTACGAGCAGTACTTC
CDR3aa: CASSSDRAYEQYF

abundance: once
d_gene: TRBD1
v_gene: TRBV5-1
j_gene: TRBJ2-7
CDR3nt: TGCGCCAGCAGCGTGTCCGGGACAGGAATCTACGAGCAGTACTTC
CDR3aa: CASSVSGTGIYEQYF

abundance: .
d_gene: .
v_gene: TRBV2
j_gene: TRBJ2-5
CDR3nt: TGTGCCAGCACCTACCAAGAGACCCAGTACTTC
CDR3aa: CASTYQETQYF

abundance: .
d_gene: .
v_gene: TRBV16
j_gene: TRBJ2-1
CDR3nt: TGTGCCAGCACCGTTGGGACACAATACAATGAGCAGTTCTTC
CDR3aa: CASTVGTQYNEQFF

abundance: .
d_gene: .
v_gene: TRBV13
j_gene: TRBJ2-1
CDR3nt: TGTGCCAGCGCGAAATTCTCCTACAATGAGCAGTTCTTC
CDR3aa: CASAKFSYNEQFF

abundance: .
d_gene: TRBD2
v_gene: TRBV30
j_gene: TRBJ2-3
CDR3nt: TGTGCCTGGAGGGATAATAGCGGGAGATTGGGAGATACGCAGTATTTT
CDR3aa: CAWRDNSGRLGDTQYF

abundance: .
d_gene: .
v_gene: TRBV27
j_gene: TRBJ1-1
CDR3nt: TGTGCCAGCTTCGCCCAGGGATTGTACACTGAAGCTTTCTTT
CDR3aa: CASFAQGLYTEAFF

abundance: .
d_gene: TRBD2
v_gene: TRBV19
j_gene: TRBJ2-2
CDR3nt: TGTGCCAGTAGTCCACGGGGGGTGACGAACACCGGGGAGCTGTTTTTT
CDR3aa: CASSPRGVTNTGELFF

abundance: .
d_gene: TRBD1
v_gene: TRBV4-1
j_gene: TRBJ1-4
CDR3nt: TGCGCCAGCAGCCAACAGGGGGAGAGTGAAAAACTGTTTTTT
CDR3aa: CASSQQGESEKLFF

abundance: .
d_gene: .
v_gene: TRBV7-6
j_gene: TRBJ2-1
CDR3nt: TGTGCCAGCACCCAAACAAAGAGGGGACACCAGTTCTTC
CDR3aa: CASTQTKRGHQFF

abundance: .
d_gene: TRBD2
v_gene: TRBV5-1
j_gene: TRBJ2-1
CDR3nt: TGCGCCAGCAGCTTGTATGGTAGCGGGATCAGTGAGCAGTTCTTC
CDR3aa: CASSLYGSGISEQFF

abundance: .
d_gene: TRBD2
v_gene: TRBV5-1
j_gene: TRBJ2-7
CDR3nt: TGCGCCAGCAGCCCACCCTCAGGACTAGCCGAGCAGTACTTC
CDR3aa: CASSPPSGLAEQYF

abundance: .
d_gene: .
v_gene: TRBV7-8
j_gene: TRBJ2-5
CDR3nt: TGTGCCAGCAGCCAGGAGACTAAGTACCAAGAGACCCAGTACTTC
CDR3aa: CASSQETKYQETQYF

abundance: .
d_gene: TRBD1
v_gene: TRBV4-2
j_gene: TRBJ2-7
CDR3nt: TGTGCCAGCAGCCAGAGGGACAGTTCCTACGAGCAGTACTTC
CDR3aa: CASSQRDSSYEQYF

abundance: .
d_gene: TRBD2
v_gene: TRBV7-9
j_gene: TRBJ2-1
CDR3nt: TGTGCCAGCAGCTTAGGGCGGAGGGGATTAGCGGGCTACAATGAGCAGTTCTTC
CDR3aa: CASSLGRRGLAGYNEQFF

abundance: .
d_gene: .
v_gene: TRBV29-1
j_gene: TRBJ2-2
CDR3nt: TGCAGCGTTCGGGGGGCGGGGGAGCTGTTTTTT
CDR3aa: CSVRGAGELFF

abundance: .
d_gene: TRBD1
v_gene: TRBV7-6
j_gene: TRBJ2-3
CDR3nt: TGTGCCAGCAGCTTAGTGGGACAGATTACAGATACGCAGTATTTT
CDR3aa: CASSLVGQITDTQYF

abundance: .
d_gene: .
v_gene: TRBV10-3
j_gene: TRBJ1-2
CDR3nt: TGTGCCATCAGTCCAAACGGGGATGGCTACACCTTC
CDR3aa: CAISPNGDGYTF

abundance: .
d_gene: .
v_gene: TRBV9
j_gene: TRBJ1-6
CDR3nt: TGTGCCAGCAGCGTAGTTTCAGATAATTCACCCCTCCACTTT
CDR3aa: CASSVVSDNSPLHF

abundance: .
d_gene: .
v_gene: TRBV9
j_gene: TRBJ1-2
CDR3nt: TGTGCCAGCAGCGTCAACTTACTAACTTCCTATGGCTACACCTTC
CDR3aa: CASSVNLLTSYGYTF

abundance: .
d_gene: .
v_gene: TRBV2
j_gene: TRBJ1-4
CDR3nt: TGTGCCAGCAGTGAAGGCAGTGCTAATGAAAAACTGTTTTTT
CDR3aa: CASSEGSANEKLFF

abundance: .
d_gene: TRBD2
v_gene: TRBV5-1
j_gene: TRBJ2-1
CDR3nt: TGCGCCAGCAGCTCCCTAGCGGGGTTCGGTGAGCAGTTCTTC
CDR3aa: CASSSLAGFGEQFF

abundance: .
d_gene: .
v_gene: TRBV9
j_gene: TRBJ2-2
CDR3nt: TGTGCCAGCAGCCCAAACACCGGGGAGCTGTTTTTT
CDR3aa: CASSPNTGELFF

abundance: .
d_gene: TRBD2
v_gene: TRBV11-2
j_gene: TRBJ2-7
CDR3nt: TGTGCCAGCAGCATATTAGCGGGAGTCTGGTACGAGCAGTACTTC
CDR3aa: CASSILAGVWYEQYF

abundance: .
d_gene: TRBD1
v_gene: TRBV19
j_gene: TRBJ1-1
CDR3nt: TGTGCCAGTAGTATAGGGGGGACAGTAAACACTGAAGCTTTCTTT
CDR3aa: CASSIGGTVNTEAFF